These 8 T cell receptor beta chains were sequenced from one sample in a study of cytomegalovirus exposure and HLA in healthy donors. PCR was performed using 60 Vbeta and 13 Jbeta primers. Only in-frame clones appear in the TCRdb table, and some are missing; sequencing was by immunoSEQ multiplex PCR. This table has 150,000 to 200,000 clones, around 77% appearing once. The sequencing sample was made of PBMCs. Source of these receptors: a man aged 55 to 69 in good health and CMV-seronegative.

This clone came up a few times. The chain recombines TRBV7-9 with TRBJ1-5, with D unresolved. The germline V and J ends were trimmed by 4 bases and 6 bases, with 10 bases remaining between them. CDR1 and CDR2 from the germline V gene are SEHNR and FQNEAQ (reference sequence). The CDR3 covers 13 residues. The CDR3 coding sequence is TGTGCCAGCAGCTCGGGAGTGGGTCAGCCCCAGCATTTT. The encoded protein is CASSSGVGQPQHF.

The rearrangement links TRBV5-4 to TRBJ2-5, with 8 positions matching TRBD2. This CDR3 is built from 14 residues. Germline trimming cut 3 bases from V and 4 bases from J; bases unmatched to any gene: 5. Germline loops: CDR1 SGHNT, CDR2 YYREEE (reference sequence). CDR3 region: CASSSAGEGETQYF. The CDR3 DNA reads as TGTGCCAGCAGCTCAGCGGGAGAGGGAGAGACCCAGTACTTC.

The V and J genes are TRBV7-9 and TRBJ2-7; the D gene is possibly TRBD2 (6 bases). Germline CDR1 and CDR2: SEHNR and FQNEAQ (reference sequence). The CDR3 sequence is 13 residues long. With 2 bases removed from V and 7 bases from J, the gap between germline ends came to 12 bases. CDR3 coding DNA: TGTGCCAGCAGCTTAATGAGGGCGGGGGAGCAGTACTTC. Amino acid sequence: CASSLMRAGEQYF.

CDR3 sequence: CASSFMTSGTDTQYF. The CDR3 DNA reads TGTGCCAGCAGCTTCATGACTAGCGGCACAGATACGCAGTATTTT. The chain joins TRBV7-2 to TRBJ2-3; TRBD2 matches 8 bases. The CDR3 has 15 residues. J was trimmed by 1 base and V by 3 bases; bases with no gene match: 3. Per the germline V gene, CDR1 is SGHTA and CDR2 is FQGNSA.

The V call is TRBV7-2, the J call TRBJ2-2; 10 bases are shared with TRBD2. V lost 6 bases, J lost 0 bases, and 4 bases stayed unmatched. Germline lookup yields CDR1 SGHTA and CDR2 FQGNSA. The CDR3 has 16 amino acids. This CDR3 is CASRDGLAANTGELFF. The CDR3 nucleotides are TGTGCCAGCAGGGATGGACTAGCGGCGAACACCGGGGAGCTGTTTTTT.

This clone was observed once. The rearrangement uses TRBV11-2 and TRBJ1-5; D uncertain. The V gene's germline CDR1 is SGHAT and CDR2 FQNNGV. This CDR3 comprises 15 residues. Between the trimmed V and J ends, which lost 3 bases and 4 bases, there was a span of 13 bases. The CDR3 nucleotides read TGTGCCAGCAGCTTTCGGCAGGTAGGTAATCAGCCCCAGCATTTT. Amino acids: CASSFRQVGNQPQHF.

The chain combines TRBV10-2 with TRBJ1-1; D may be TRBD1 (6 bases). The CDR3 sequence is 14 residues long. V was pared by 4 bases and J by 1 base, with 10 bases between. The germline CDR1 and CDR2 sequences are WSHSY and SAAADI. CDR3 coding DNA: TGCGCCAGCAGTGTAACAGGGAAGAACACTGAAGCTTTCTTT. Translating it yields CASSVTGKNTEAFF.

This clone was picked up a small number of times. V gene TRBV19 combines with J gene TRBJ1-3; D is uncertain. This CDR3 has 11 amino acids. Trimming removed 3 bases from V and 8 bases from J, with 5 bases in between. The germline CDR1 and CDR2 sequences are LNHDA and SQIVND (reference sequence). CDR3 sequence: CASSIRDTIYF. The CDR3 DNA sequence: TGTGCCAGTAGTATCCGGGACACCATATATTTT.